These 23 T cell receptor beta chains originate from one sample sequenced in a study of post-analysis software for immune sequencing data. General study findings and limits: Higher frequency in patients than in controls was seen for roughly five TRBV segments, with TRBV5-6, TRBV5-1 and TRBV20-1 among them.

Antigens for these TCRs are unknown. Presence of unique molecular identifiers characterized the TCR beta cDNA libraries. TCRdb re-called the PCR reads through MiXCR, storing one row per CDR3 protein. The sample shows about 540,000 distinct CDR3 sequences, about a third of them seen only once. Sequenced input: blood. These receptors originate from a girl under 18 with multiple sclerosis.

The chain employs TRBV2 and TRBJ1-1, with a tentative D call TRBD1 (6 bases). Germline V gene data show CDR1 as SNHLY and CDR2 as FYNNEI. This CDR3 spans 15 amino acids. V lost 6 bases to trimming and J lost 1 base, with 15 bases between them. The CDR3 loop is CASSPGTLSNTEAFF. The CDR3 DNA is TGTGCCAGCAGCCCCGGGACACTGTCGAACACTGAAGCTTTCTTT.

This clonotype was counted a few times. The chain carries TRBV5-1 and TRBJ2-3; tentative D call: TRBD2 (6 bases). Trimming took off 0 bases at V and 4 bases at J, with 9 bases between the two ends. This CDR3 is built from 14 residues. Germline V CDR1 and CDR2: SGHRS, YFSETQ. CDR3 region: CASSLATSPDTQYF. The CDR3 bases are TGCGCCAGCAGCTTGGCGACTAGTCCAGATACGCAGTATTTT.

This clonotype was counted between two and nine times. This chain links TRBV9 with TRBJ1-2; 7 bases map to TRBD1. The ends lost 1 base at V and 2 bases at J; junction bases unmatched: 2. The CDR3 sequence is 14 residues long. Per germline, CDR1 SGDLS and CDR2 YYNGEE. The CDR3 coding sequence is TGTGCCAGCAGCGTACTAGGGGGCAACTATGGCTACACCTTC. This translates into CASSVLGGNYGYTF.

This clonotype has more than one count but fewer than ten. The V and J genes are TRBV12-3 or TRBV12-4 and TRBJ2-7, with 9 bases fitting TRBD1. There are 13 residues in the CDR3. Trimming took 2 bases from V and 5 from J; bases not matched to a gene: 1. Written as DNA, the CDR3 is TGTGCCAGCAGTTTACGGACAGGGGACGAGCAGTACTTC. Translated, it gives CASSLRTGDEQYF.

This chain connects TRBV20-1 to TRBJ2-7, with TRBD2 matching over 9 bases. Germline V CDR1 and CDR2: DFQATT, SNEGSKA (reference sequence). V dropped 1 base and J dropped 2; count of bases not matched to a gene: 3. This CDR3 has 14 amino acids. CDR3 amino acids: CSARGQRGAYEQYF. The CDR3, as DNA: TGCAGTGCTAGAGGCCAGCGGGGGGCCTACGAGCAGTACTTC.

The V call is TRBV6-4, the J call TRBJ2-5; a possible D gene is TRBD2 (5 bases). V was cut by 10 bases and J by 3 bases, with 15 bases left in between. There are 13 residues in the CDR3. Looked up from germline, CDR1 is MRHNA and CDR2 is SNTAGT. The CDR3 nucleotides are TGTGCCATAGCGCCGAGCGGAGAAGAGACCCAGTACTTC. Encoded protein: CAIAPSGEETQYF.

This chain links TRBV5-1 with TRBJ2-3; D gene ambiguous. The CDR3 contains 14 residues. Germline CDR1 reads SGHRS; CDR2 reads YFSETQ. The germline V and J ends were trimmed by 0 bases and 2 bases, with 7 bases remaining between them. The CDR3 reads CASSLESATDTQYF. CDR3 nucleotide sequence: TGCGCCAGCAGCTTGGAATCAGCCACAGATACGCAGTATTTT. Variable domain in full (rest from reference TRBV5-1 and TRBJ2-3): KAGVTQTPRYLIKTRGQQVTLSCSPISGHRSVSWYQQTPGQGLQFLFEYFSETQRNKGNFPGRFSGRQFSNSRSEMNVSTLELGDSALYLCASSLESATDTQYFGPGTRLTVL.

The chain employs TRBV7-8 and TRBJ2-2; D gene unclear. Germline CDR1 reads SGHVS; CDR2 reads FQNEAQ. CDR3 length: 15 residues. V shed 2 bases and J shed 4 bases, with 11 bases lying between them. CDR3 coding DNA: TGTGCCAGCAGCTTAAAGGGATGGAGCACCGGGGAGCTGTTTTTT. This encodes CASSLKGWSTGELFF.

This chain uses TRBV15 with TRBJ1-1, with 8 bases that match TRBD1. The CDR3 is made up of 19 amino acids. CDR1 and CDR2 (germline): LNHNV, YYDKDF (reference sequence). With V trimmed by 8 bases and J by 0 bases, 20 bases remained unmatched. The CDR3 sequence is CATGARVGKTGELNTEAFF. CDR3 in DNA: TGTGCCACCGGGGCCAGGGTGGGGAAGACAGGGGAACTGAACACTGAAGCTTTCTTT.

This clonotype was detected only a few times. V is TRBV12-5 and J is TRBJ2-1, with a possible D match to TRBD2 (6 bases). CDR3 length: 12 residues. V was cut by 1 base and J by 9 bases, with 7 bases left in between. The V gene's germline CDR1 is LGHNT and CDR2 FRNRAP. The CDR3 region is CASGLGRAEQFF. The DNA for the CDR3 is TGTGCTAGTGGTTTGGGGAGGGCTGAGCAGTTCTTC.

This clonotype occurred a few times. The chain joins TRBV29-1 to TRBJ2-3; D perhaps matches TRBD1 (5 bases). The CDR3 is 16 residues long. The germline gives CDR1 SQVTM, CDR2 ANQGSEA. V was clipped by 2 bases and J by 2 bases, with 17 bases between them. CDR3 loop: CSVERGSKLYTDTQYF. The CDR3 DNA reads as TGCAGCGTTGAAAGGGGCTCGAAACTCTACACAGATACGCAGTATTTT.

Comment on this clonotype: A junction end diverges from the germline sequence, so it may reflect a read error. The rearrangement uses TRBV7-7 and TRBJ2-5; possible D gene TRBD2, 6 bases. Germline CDR1 and CDR2: SSHAT and FNYEAQ (reference sequence). The CDR3 spans 16 residues. The CDR3 loop reads CASSPGAGKHQETQYF. The CDR3 region has the DNA TGTGCTAGCAGCCCGGGTGCGGGGAAGCACCAAGAGACCCAGTACTTC.

This clonotype was recorded a few times. J is TRBJ2-1 and V is TRBV20-1, with 8 bases matching TRBD2. From germline, CDR1 is DFQATT and CDR2 SNEGSKA (reference sequence). This CDR3 has 12 residues. The ends lost 3 bases at V and 9 bases at J; junction bases unmatched: 4. DNA for the CDR3: TGCAGTGCTAGCGGGGGGGGCGGTGAGCAGTTCTTC. It codes for CSASGGGGEQFF.

A single count supports this clonotype. One junction end does not reproduce the germline sequence, and a read error may be involved. The rearrangement joins TRBV4-1 to TRBJ2-6; 10 nucleotides line up with TRBD1. This CDR3 region has 19 residues. Germline V gives CDR1 MGHRA, CDR2 YSYEKL. CDR3 region: CASSPWDRDRGSRANVLTF. In DNA, the CDR3 is TGCGCCAGCAGCCCATGGGACCGGGACAGGGGCTCTAGGGCCAACGTCCTGACTTTC.

This chain uses TRBV12-3 or TRBV12-4 with TRBJ1-2; TRBD1 matches 7 bases. The trim removed 5 bases at V and 7 bases at J, leaving 7 bases unmatched. The CDR3 is 13 amino acids. This CDR3 reads CASSRQGKRGYTF. In DNA form, the CDR3 reads TGTGCCAGCAGTCGACAGGGCAAGCGTGGCTACACCTTC.

The rearrangement uses TRBV28 and TRBJ2-1; D may be TRBD1 or TRBD2 (5 bases each). The CDR3 is made up of 13 amino acids. V shed 7 bases and J shed 7 bases, with 14 bases lying between them. Per the germline V gene, CDR1 is MDHEN and CDR2 is SYDVKM. Written as DNA, the CDR3 is TGTGCCAGCACCCGACCGTGGGGGAATGAGCAGTTCTTC. It translates to CASTRPWGNEQFF.

This clonotype was seen ten or more times. The rearrangement uses TRBV12-3 or TRBV12-4 and TRBJ2-3; D may be TRBD2 (5 bases). The CDR3 spans 14 residues. Trimming stripped 2 bases from V and 8 bases from J, with 14 bases between. CDR3 residues: CASSLLGRVATQYF. DNA for the CDR3: TGTGCCAGCAGTTTACTAGGGCGGGTCGCTACGCAGTATTTT.

The rearrangement uses TRBV2 and TRBJ2-7; 7 positions agree with TRBD1. The DNA end is more similar to TRBJ2-5, so the J call may be wrong. This CDR3 has 13 amino acids. Germline-derived CDR1 and CDR2 are SNHLY and FYNNEI. CDR3 sequence reads: CASSSDRRETQYF. The CDR3 region has the DNA TGTGCCAGCAGTTCGGACAGGAGAGAGACCCAGTACTTC.

This clonotype was observed at least ten times. The chain carries TRBV6-5 and TRBJ1-2; maybe TRBD1 (6 bases). V was cut by 4 bases and J by 7 bases, with 10 bases left in between. Germline V gene lookup returns CDR1 MNHEY and CDR2 SVGAGI. The CDR3 loop spans 12 amino acids. The CDR3 DNA sequence: TGTGCCAGCAGTTTTGGGGGGGCTGGCTACACCTTC. This codes for CASSFGGAGYTF.

V is TRBV7-2 and J is TRBJ2-7; the D is unclear. Deletions cut 2 bases from V and 0 bases from J, with 17 bases between. The CDR3 is 17 residues long. Germline V lookup: CDR1 SGHTA, CDR2 FQGNSA. The CDR3 DNA reads TGTGCCAGCAGCTTATTTATCGGCGGTGGGCCCTCCTACGAGCAGTACTTC. It encodes CASSLFIGGGPSYEQYF.

The genes are TRBV7-6 and TRBJ2-1; 12 bases map to TRBD2. Germline-derived CDR1 and CDR2 are SGHVS and FNYEAQ. This CDR3 has 16 amino acids. The trim removed 5 bases at V and 8 bases at J, leaving 10 bases unmatched. CDR3 region: CASSPRTSGVVYEQFF. Here the CDR3 DNA reads TGTGCCAGCAGCCCTCGGACTAGCGGGGTGGTATATGAGCAGTTCTTC.

This clonotype was counted a few times. The chain is built from TRBV4-1 and TRBJ2-3; D perhaps matches TRBD1 (6 bases). Germline V gene lookup returns CDR1 MGHRA and CDR2 YSYEKL. This CDR3 has 15 residues. Trimming removed 11 bases at V and 3 bases at J, with 21 bases between. CDR3 region: CAAGGSRGTTDTQYF. For the CDR3, the DNA is TGCGCCGCCGGTGGGTCGAGGGGGACGACAGATACGCAGTATTTT.

The chain joins TRBV27 to TRBJ1-1; no clear D. The CDR3 is made up of 15 amino acids. The V gene's germline CDR1 is MNHEY and CDR2 SMNVEV (reference sequence). The V end lost 5 bases, the J end lost 7 bases, and 20 bases lay between the germline ends. The CDR3 DNA follows: TGTGCCAGCAGTCCCCGATTGTCAAGCGTATATGAAGCTTTCTTT. It yields the protein CASSPRLSSVYEAFF.